This TCR beta chain was recorded in a study of cytomegalovirus exposure and HLA in healthy donors. On this clone: The target antigen is unknown.

General study points: The classifier reportedly diagnosed cytomegalovirus status with high sensitivity and specificity. First-cohort TCR clusters were later found to tend to co-occur in the 90 to 150 validation repertoires.

TCRdb's copy holds only in-frame clones and misses some; the assay was immunoSEQ multiplex PCR. The repertoire holds over 150,000 clones, with nearly 90% as singletons. Deletions cut 7 bases from V and 5 bases from J, with 8 bases between. The germline CDR1 and CDR2 sequences are MNHEY and SVGAGI. This CDR3 has 12 residues. The genes are TRBV6-5 and TRBJ2-2; D remains ambiguous. The source is a man younger than 35 in good health and CMV-seropositive. Input material: PBMCs. Here the CDR3 reads CASNPGTGELFF. The CDR3 DNA reads as TGTGCCAGCAACCCCGGGACCGGGGAGCTGTTTTTT.